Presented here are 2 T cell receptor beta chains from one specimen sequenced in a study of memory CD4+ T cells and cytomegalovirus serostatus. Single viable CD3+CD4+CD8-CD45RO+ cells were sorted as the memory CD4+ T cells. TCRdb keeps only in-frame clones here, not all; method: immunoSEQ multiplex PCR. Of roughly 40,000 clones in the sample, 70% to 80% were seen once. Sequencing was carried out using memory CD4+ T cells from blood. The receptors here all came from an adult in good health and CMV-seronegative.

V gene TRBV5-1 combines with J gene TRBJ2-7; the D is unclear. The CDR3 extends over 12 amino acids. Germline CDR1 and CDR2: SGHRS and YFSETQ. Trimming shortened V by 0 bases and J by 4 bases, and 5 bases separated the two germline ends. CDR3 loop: CASSLGGYEQYF. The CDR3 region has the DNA TGCGCCAGCAGCTTGGGAGGTTACGAGCAGTACTTC.

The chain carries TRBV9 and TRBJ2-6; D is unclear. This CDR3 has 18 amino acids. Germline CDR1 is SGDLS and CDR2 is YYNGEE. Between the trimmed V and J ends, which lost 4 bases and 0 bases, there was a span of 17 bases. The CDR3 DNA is TGTGCCAGCAGCCCCTGGAGATTTTTCTTCTCTGGGGCCAACGTCCTGACTTTC. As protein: CASSPWRFFFSGANVLTF.